This T cell receptor (beta chain) is drawn from a study of OX40 agonist ivuxolimab in advanced cancers. The assay was immunoSEQ multiplex PCR, and TCRdb's table has in-frame clones only and misses some. The table includes 2,500 to 3,500 clones, over 55% detected once. This clone was detected once. Its antigen is unidentified. This CDR3 spans 15 amino acids. Germline V gene sequence: CDR1 WSHSY, CDR2 SAAADI. Between the trimmed V and J ends, which lost 6 bases and 0 bases, there was a span of 14 bases. Whole-study findings and limits: A proportion of nonresponders additionally exhibited low normalized T-cell clonal expansion. Clonal expansion from baseline to week 6 occurred in both CD4+ and CD8+ T cells.

The sequence was collected from an adult with an advanced solid tumor such as melanoma, head and neck, liver or kidney cancer. Source: CD4+ or CD8+ T cells sorted from blood, taken in a trial of the OX40 agonist ivuxolimab. V gene TRBV10-2 combines with J gene TRBJ2-5; D might be TRBD1 (6 bases). The CDR3 bases are TGCGCCAGCAGCCCCGGGACAATAGACCAAGAGACCCAGTACTTC. It encodes CASSPGTIDQETQYF.